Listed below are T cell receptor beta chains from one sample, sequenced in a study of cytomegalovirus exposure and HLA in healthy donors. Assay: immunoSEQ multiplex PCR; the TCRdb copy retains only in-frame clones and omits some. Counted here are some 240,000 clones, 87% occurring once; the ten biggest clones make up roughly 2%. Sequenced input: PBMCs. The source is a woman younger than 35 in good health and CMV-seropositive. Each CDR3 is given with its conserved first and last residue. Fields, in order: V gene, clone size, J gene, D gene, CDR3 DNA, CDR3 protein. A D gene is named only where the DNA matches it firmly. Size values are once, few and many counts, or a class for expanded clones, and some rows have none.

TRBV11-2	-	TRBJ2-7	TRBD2	TGTGCCAGCAGTGCTGGACTAGCGTTGACCTCCTACGAGCAGTACTTC	CASSAGLALTSYEQYF
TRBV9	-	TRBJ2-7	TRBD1	TGTGCCAGCAGCGCAGACAGGGGACCCACTTACGAGCAGTACTTC	CASSADRGPTYEQYF
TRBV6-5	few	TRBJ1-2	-	TGTGCCAGCAGTTCGGCCGGAGACTACACCTTC	CASSSAGDYTF
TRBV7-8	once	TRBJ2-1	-	TGTGCCAGCAGCTCCACTAGCCAAGGTCCCAATGAGCAGTTCTTC	CASSSTSQGPNEQFF
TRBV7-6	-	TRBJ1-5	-	TGTGCCAGCAGCTTAGGAGGGAACAATCAGCCCCAGCATTTT	CASSLGGNNQPQHF
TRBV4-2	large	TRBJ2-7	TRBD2	TGTGCCAGCAGCCAAGAGACTAGCGGCTCCTACGAGCAGTACTTC	CASSQETSGSYEQYF
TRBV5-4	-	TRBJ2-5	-	TGTGCCAGCAGCTTGAACAGGAGGGCCGGGGAGACCCAGTACTTC	CASSLNRRAGETQYF
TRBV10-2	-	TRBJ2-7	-	TGCGCCAGCAGTGTGGTTGAGGGAGGCTACGAGCAGTACTTC	CASSVVEGGYEQYF
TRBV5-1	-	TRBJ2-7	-	TGCGCCAGCAGGGAGGGGATGCACGAGCAGTACTTC	CASREGMHEQYF
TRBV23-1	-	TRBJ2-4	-	TGCGCCAGCAGTAACCCTGGAGGGGCATGGAAAAACATTCAGTACTTC	CASSNPGGAWKNIQYF
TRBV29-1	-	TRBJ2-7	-	TGCAGCGTTGCAAGGCAGGACTACGAGCAGTACTTC	CSVARQDYEQYF
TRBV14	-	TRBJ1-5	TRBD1	TGTGCCAGCAGCCAAGATAAGTGGGCGGGACAGGGGGCTGGTCAGCCCCAGCATTTT	CASSQDKWAGQGAGQPQHF
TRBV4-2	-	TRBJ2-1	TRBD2	TGTGCCAGCAGCCAACATAAGACTAGCAGTAATGAGCAGTTCTTC	CASSQHKTSSNEQFF
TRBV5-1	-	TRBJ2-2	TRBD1	TGCGCCAGCAGCCGAACAACAGGGGGCACCGGGGAGCTGTTTTTT	CASSRTTGGTGELFF
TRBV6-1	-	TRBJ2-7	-	TGTGCCAGCAGTGAAGCGATGAGGAGCTCCTACGAGCAGTACTTC	CASSEAMRSSYEQYF
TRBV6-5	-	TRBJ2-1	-	TGTGCCAGCAGTTACACCAGCACAGACAATGAGCAGTTCTTC	CASSYTSTDNEQFF
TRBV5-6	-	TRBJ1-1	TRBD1	TGTGCCAGCAGCGCTACAGGGGGAACTGAAGCTTTCTTT	CASSATGGTEAFF
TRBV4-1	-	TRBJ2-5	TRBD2	TGCGCCAGCACCGGGCGTTTGAGCGGGGGGGGAGAGACCCAGTACTTC	CASTGRLSGGGETQYF
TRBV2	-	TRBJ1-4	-	TGTGCCAGCAGTGAGAAAGTTCTGGTTTACATTAATGAAAAACTGTTTTTT	CASSEKVLVYINEKLFF
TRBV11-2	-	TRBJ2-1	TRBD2	TGTGCCAGCAGCTTATTTCTAGCGGGAGATGATGAGCAGTTCTTC	CASSLFLAGDDEQFF
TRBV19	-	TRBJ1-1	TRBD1	TGTGCCAGTAGTATCCGCGACAGGGGGACTGAAGCTTTCTTT	CASSIRDRGTEAFF
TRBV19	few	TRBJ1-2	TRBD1	TGTGCCAGTAGTATTGGACAGGGGGCGAAGGTCTATGGCTACACCTTC	CASSIGQGAKVYGYTF
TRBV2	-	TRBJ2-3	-	TGTGCCAGCCTACGATGGGGGGAGTTTTATAGGGAGGATACGCAGTATTTT	CASLRWGEFYREDTQYF
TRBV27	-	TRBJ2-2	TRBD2	TGTGCCAGCAGCTCCTTGGGACTAGTAACGACCGGGGAGCTGTTTTTT	CASSSLGLVTTGELFF
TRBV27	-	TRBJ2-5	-	TGTGCCAGCAGTTCTCACCCCCGTTGGGCGACCCAGTACTTC	CASSSHPRWATQYF
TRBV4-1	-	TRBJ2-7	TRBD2	TGCGCCAGCAGCCAAGAGCGGACAACTAGCGGTTCCTACGAGCAGTACTTC	CASSQERTTSGSYEQYF
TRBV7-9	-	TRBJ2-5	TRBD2	TGTGCCAGCAGCCCCATAGCGGGCCAAGAGACCCAGTACTTC	CASSPIAGQETQYF
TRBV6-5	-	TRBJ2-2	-	TGTGCCAGCAGTTTGGGCGATGACGGGGAGCTGTTTTTT	CASSLGDDGELFF
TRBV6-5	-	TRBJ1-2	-	TGTGCCAGCAGTTATCGCGGCAACCCCTATGGCTACACCTTC	CASSYRGNPYGYTF
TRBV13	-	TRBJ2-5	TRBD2	TGTGCCAGCAGCTTAGGGACTAGCGGGAGAGGGGAGACCCAGTACTTC	CASSLGTSGRGETQYF
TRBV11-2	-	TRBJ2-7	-	TGTGCCAGCAGCGACTATACCTACGAGCAGTACTTC	CASSDYTYEQYF
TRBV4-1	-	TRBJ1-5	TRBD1	TGCGCCAGCAGCCCTTATTCGGGACAGGGGTATCAGCCCCAGCATTTT	CASSPYSGQGYQPQHF
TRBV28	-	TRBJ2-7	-	TGTGCCAGCAGCCCCAGGGGCGGGAGTTATTACGAGCAGTACTTC	CASSPRGGSYYEQYF
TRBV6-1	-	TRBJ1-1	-	TGTGCCAGCAGTGAAAGACGGGACATGAACACTGAAGCTTTCTTT	CASSERRDMNTEAFF
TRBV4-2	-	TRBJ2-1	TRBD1	TGTGCCAGCAGCCAAATTACACAGGGGGATGAGCAGTTCTTC	CASSQITQGDEQFF
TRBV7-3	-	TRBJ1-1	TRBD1	TGTGCCAGCAGACAGGGACAGTCGAACACTGAAGCTTTCTTT	CASRQGQSNTEAFF
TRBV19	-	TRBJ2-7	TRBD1	TGTGCCAGTGGTTTTAGGGACAGGGTTAACGAGCAGTACTTC	CASGFRDRVNEQYF
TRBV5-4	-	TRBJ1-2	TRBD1	TGTGCCAGCGGATCCGGACAGGGCCAATATGGCTACACCTTC	CASGSGQGQYGYTF
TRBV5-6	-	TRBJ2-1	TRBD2	TGTGCCAGCAACGGCTTAGGTGGGAGGGCCTCCTACAATGAGCAGTTCTTC	CASNGLGGRASYNEQFF
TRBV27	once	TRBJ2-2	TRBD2	TGTGCCAGCACCCCGGGACTAGCTCACGGGGAGCTGTTTTTT	CASTPGLAHGELFF
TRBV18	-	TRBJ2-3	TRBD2	TGTGCCAGCTCCCCAACTAGCGGGAGTAATTGGGCCACAGATACGCAGTATTTT	CASSPTSGSNWATDTQYF
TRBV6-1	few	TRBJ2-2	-	TGTGCCAGCAGGCGTCGCAGGGAGCTGTTTTTT	CASRRRRELFF
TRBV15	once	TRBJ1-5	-	TGTGCCACCAGCAGGGACAGTAGCAATCAGCCCCAGCATTTT	CATSRDSSNQPQHF
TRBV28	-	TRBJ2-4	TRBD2	TGTGCCGCCCATGGTCCGTCCGGGACTAGCGATAACATTCAGTACTTC	CAAHGPSGTSDNIQYF
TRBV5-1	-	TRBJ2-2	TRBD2	TGCGCCAGCAGCTCCCAAGCGGGGACCGGGGAGCTGTTTTTT	CASSSQAGTGELFF
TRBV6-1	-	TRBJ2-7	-	TGTGCCAGCAGCGGCGGGTCGTCCTACGAGCAGTACTTC	CASSGGSSYEQYF
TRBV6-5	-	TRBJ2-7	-	TGTGCCAGCACTCGCGTGGGGGGACCTGGCGAGCAGTACTTC	CASTRVGGPGEQYF
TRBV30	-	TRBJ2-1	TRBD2	TGTGCCTGGAGTCTACCATGGACTAGCGGGAGGGGGAATCAGCAGTTCTTC	CAWSLPWTSGRGNQQFF
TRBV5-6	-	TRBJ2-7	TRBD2	TGTGCCAGCAGCAGGGGACTAGCGGCCGAGCAGTACTTC	CASSRGLAAEQYF
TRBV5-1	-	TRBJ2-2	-	TGCGCCAGCAGCTTGGCCCCAGGGGACGCCACCGGGGAGCTGTTTTTT	CASSLAPGDATGELFF
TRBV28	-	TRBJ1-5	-	TGTGCCAGCAGGGGCGGCAATCAGCCCCAGCATTTT	CASRGGNQPQHF
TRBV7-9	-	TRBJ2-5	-	TGTGCCAGCACCCGTCGGGAGACCCAGTACTTC	CASTRRETQYF
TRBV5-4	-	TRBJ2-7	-	TGTGCCAGCAGCTTAACGGCAGGGATAACCTACGAGCAGTACTTC	CASSLTAGITYEQYF
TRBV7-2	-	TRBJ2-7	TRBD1	TGTGCCAGCAGCTACGACAGGGGGCTCTACGAGCAGTACTTC	CASSYDRGLYEQYF
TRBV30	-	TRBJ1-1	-	TGTGCCTGGAGAGACAGTTCATACACTGAAGCTTTCTTT	CAWRDSSYTEAFF
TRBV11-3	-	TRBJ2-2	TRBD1	TGTGCCAGCAGCCCCGGACAGGCCTATCTAAACACCGGGGAGCTGTTTTTT	CASSPGQAYLNTGELFF
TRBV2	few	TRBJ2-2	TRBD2	TGTGCCAGCAGGGAGGCTAGCGGCTACACCGGGGAGCTGTTTTTT	CASREASGYTGELFF
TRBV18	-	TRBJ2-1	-	TGTGCCAGCTCACCACCGTCGGGTAATGAGCAGTTCTTC	CASSPPSGNEQFF